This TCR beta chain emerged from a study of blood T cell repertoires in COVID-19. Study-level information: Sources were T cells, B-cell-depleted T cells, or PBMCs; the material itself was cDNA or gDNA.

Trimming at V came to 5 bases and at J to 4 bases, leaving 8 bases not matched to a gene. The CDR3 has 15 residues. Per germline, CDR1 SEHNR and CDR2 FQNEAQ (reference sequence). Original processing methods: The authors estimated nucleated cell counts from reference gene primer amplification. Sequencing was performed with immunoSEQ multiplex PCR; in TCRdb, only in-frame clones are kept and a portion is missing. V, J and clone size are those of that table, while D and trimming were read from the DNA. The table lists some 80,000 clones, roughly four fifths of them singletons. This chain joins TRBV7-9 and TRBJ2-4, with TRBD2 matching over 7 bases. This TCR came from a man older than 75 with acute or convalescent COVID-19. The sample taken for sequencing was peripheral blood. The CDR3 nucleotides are TGTGCCAGCAGCCCACCGGGACTACCGAAAAACATTCAGTACTTC. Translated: CASSPPGLPKNIQYF.